The rows below give T cell receptor beta chains drawn from one sample of a study of HIV-infected children after antiretroviral therapy interruption. TCRdb ran MiXCR on the 3' RACE reads and lists one entry per CDR3 protein. The data show about 46,000 distinct CDR3 sequences, 4.3% seen once. The sample here was CD45RA+ CD4+ T cells from PBMCs, pooled from several time points, taken from a donor given antiretroviral therapy, either interrupted or continuous. The source of these receptors is a pool of human donors with HIV. CDR3s leave out the opening cysteine and the closing phenylalanine or tryptophan. Size values are once, few and many counts, or a class for expanded clones, and some rows have none.

abundance,v_gene,CDR3aa
many,TRBV18,ASSVGGLAGNEQF
many,TRBV4-2,ASSHHREAGGRGTGELF
.,TRBV7-2,ASSSQSRGGAPGETQY
many,TRBV29-1,SVGDNPYEQY
many,TRBV20-1,SARDVGQTYEQY
.,TRBV29-1,SVVAGPYEQY
many,TRBV20-1,SARSGEVQY
many,TRBV10-1,ASSDLVLNTQY
many,TRBV5-6,ASSLDAGNEQF
many,TRBV12-5,ASGLVVAGDQPQH
many,TRBV11-2,ASSLGGGAEAF
.,TRBV2,ASSRREHT
many,TRBV7-2,ASSLTVRSPLH
many,TRBV20-1,SARGYGEQF
.,TRBV18,ASSQRTGINTEAF
.,TRBV20-1,SAWTANTGELF
many,TRBV10-3,AVGSYGYT
many,TRBV30,AWSGPSRSFGEQY
many,TRBV7-2,ASSFPLGSRSGTDTQY
few,TRBV5-4,ASSLEGATDTQY
many,TRBV5-1,ASSLGTEQETQY
many,TRBV4-2,ASSQDSGQGRYGYT
few,TRBV7-1,ASAIYNEQF
many,TRBV7-9,ASSHGTAEQY
many,TRBV2,ASSEKRDNQPQH
.,TRBV19,ASSFAGTPLEQY
.,TRBV27,ASSVARLDRTNTEAF
many,TRBV12-2,ASRFKGPPGGHEQY
many,TRBV28,ASSSPWASDTEAF
few,TRBV12-5,ASLRPATYEQY
many,TRBV30,AWSDPTGVGEKLF
.,TRBV5-1,ASSRTGPDMNTEAF
many,TRBV18,ASSPPMNTEAF
.,TRBV4-1,ASSQPTEDEKLF
many,TRBV3-1,ASSHGTGTGVEKLF
many,TRBV15,ATSRFRPGQVHYEQY
many,TRBV5-6,ASSLLPGTRDEQY
many,TRBV20-1,SAAGTAHHYNEQF
many,TRBV3-1,ASSQGRNQPQH
many,TRBV20-1,SARGLAGGNNEQF
many,TRBV28,ASSFSYLGPNSPLH
many,TRBV12-3/TRBV12-4,ASTLGPGQGHSYEQY
many,TRBV30,AWSQGLQPQH
many,TRBV27,ASSFSAASEQY
many,TRBV19,ATGRRQALHQPQH